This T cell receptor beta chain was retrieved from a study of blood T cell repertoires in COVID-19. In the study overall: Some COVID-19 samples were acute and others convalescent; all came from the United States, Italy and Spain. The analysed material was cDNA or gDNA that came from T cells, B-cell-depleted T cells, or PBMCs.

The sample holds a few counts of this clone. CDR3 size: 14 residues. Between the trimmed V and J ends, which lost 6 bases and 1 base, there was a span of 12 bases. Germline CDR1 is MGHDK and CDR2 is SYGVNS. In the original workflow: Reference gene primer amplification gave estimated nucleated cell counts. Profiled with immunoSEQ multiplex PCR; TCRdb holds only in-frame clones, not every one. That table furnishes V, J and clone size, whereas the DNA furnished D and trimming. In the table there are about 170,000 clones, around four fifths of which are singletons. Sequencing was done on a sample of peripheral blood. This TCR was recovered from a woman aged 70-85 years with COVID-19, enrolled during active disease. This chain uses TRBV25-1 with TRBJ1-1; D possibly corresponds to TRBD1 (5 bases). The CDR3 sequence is CASRGGKRNTEAFF. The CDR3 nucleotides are TGTGCCAGCAGGGGGGGGAAAAGGAACACTGAAGCTTTCTTT.